Following are 2 T cell receptor beta chains from one sample sequenced in a study of CD8+ T cells in alopecia areata. Peripheral blood and lesional scalp punch biopsies were taken from alopecia areata patients. In each case, RNA was isolated and then reverse transcribed into cDNA as the sequencing template. Here immunoSEQ multiplex PCR was the method, and the copy in TCRdb shows in-frame clones only, minus some. The repertoire has 9,000 to 15,000 clones, around 63% of them found once; the top ten carry approximately 15%. Sequencing input: skin. All receptors come from a human donor with alopecia areata.

The rearrangement joins TRBV7-6 to TRBJ2-2; either TRBD1 or TRBD2 may fit D (5 bases each). V was clipped by 3 bases and J by 5 bases, with 13 bases between them. Germline V lookup: CDR1 SGHVS, CDR2 FNYEAQ. CDR3 length equals 15 residues. The chain's CDR3 is CASSFPGPATGELFF. CDR3 DNA: TGTGCCAGCAGCTTCCCGGGACCAGCGACCGGGGAGCTGTTTTTT.

V and J are TRBV11-2 and TRBJ2-5; 9 positions match TRBD1. This CDR3 has 15 residues. Losses at the gene ends were 1 base for V and 4 bases for J; bases not matched to a gene: 4. Germline CDR1 reads SGHAT; CDR2 reads FQNNGV. CDR3 in amino acids: CASSLGTGDRETQYF. DNA for the CDR3: TGTGCCAGCAGCTTAGGGACAGGGGATAGAGAGACCCAGTACTTC.